This T cell receptor beta chain appears in the sequencing data of a study of human T cells and chemical hapten exposure. Study-wide points: TCRs at a frequency above 1 in 1000 stayed unchanged with DPC sensitization.

TCRdb fed the RACE reads into MiXCR, producing one record per CDR3 protein. This sample carries 130,000 or so distinct CDR3 sequences, approximately 8.3% of them seen once, and the ten largest clones take about 2%. Time point meaning: healthy volunteer bleed at 2 weeks. From whole blood left unfractionated, total RNA was extracted. This clonotype was detected a few times. The antigen is undetermined. The V gene's germline CDR1 is SGHNT and CDR2 YYREEE (reference sequence). The CDR3 extends over 15 amino acids. Between the trimmed V and J ends, which lost 4 bases and 0 bases, there was a span of 10 bases.

This clonotype was sampled from a male donor in good health. Some clones in this sample may be carry-over from other donors' samples. Specimen: whole blood. The V gene is TRBV5-4, the J gene TRBJ2-2; D not certain. DNA of the CDR3: TGTGCCAGCAGCCAAGGATTAACGAACACCGGGGAGCTGTTTTTT. Its protein is CASSQGLTNTGELFF.